One and the same sample provided the 11 T cell receptor beta chains below, sequenced in a study of molecular identifiers for immune sequencing clone quantification. TCRdb reprocessed the PCR reads with MiXCR, giving one entry per CDR3 protein. The sample consists of hundreds of thousands of distinct CDR3 sequences, 25% of them appearing once. Sequencing input: naive CD8+ T cells from blood, with Jurkat cell RNA spiked in. Subset of the sample: FACS-sorted CD8+CD4-CCR7+CD45RA+ naive T cells. The receptor set was obtained from a human donor in good health. Some libraries in this study had Jurkat cell RNA spiked in.

A remark on this clonotype: Just one base apart from a much larger clone, this may be a read error. The genes are TRBV6-6 and TRBJ1-1; D is possibly TRBD1 (5 bases). Trimming pared 7 bases from V and 1 base from J, leaving 10 bases between. Per germline, CDR1 MNHNY and CDR2 SVGAGI (reference sequence). The CDR3 length is 13 residues. In nucleotides, the CDR3 is TGTGCCAGCACCTCGACAGAGAACACTGAAGCTTTCTTT. It codes for CASTSTENTEAFF.

V gene TRBV30 combines with J gene TRBJ1-6; a possible D gene is TRBD1 (6 bases). This CDR3 is 14 amino acids long. Between the trimmed V and J ends, which lost 0 bases and 13 bases, there was a span of 16 bases. Germline lookup yields CDR1 GTSNPN and CDR2 SVGIG (reference sequence). The CDR3 sequence is CAWSVGQGQAPLHF. CDR3 in DNA: TGTGCCTGGAGTGTTGGTCAGGGGCAGGCCCCCCTCCACTTT.

As to this clonotype: A clone one base away is much larger, so this may be a read error. The chain employs TRBV9 and TRBJ1-6; the D gene is possibly TRBD1 (5 bases). V was shortened by 4 bases and J by 7 bases, with 15 bases between the two germline ends. CDR3 length equals 15 residues. Germline assignment: CDR1 SGDLS and CDR2 YYNGEE. CDR3 DNA: TGTGCCAGCAGCAAGGAGGGGTTAGAGAATTCACCCCTCCACTTT. As protein: CASSKEGLENSPLHF.

Remarks on this clonotype: A much larger clone differs from this one at a single base, so this may be a read error. V is TRBV29-1 and J is TRBJ2-7, with unresolved D. V was trimmed by 7 bases and J by 3 bases, leaving 13 bases between them. CDR3 length: 12 amino acids. Germline V gives CDR1 SQVTM, CDR2 ANQGSEA. CDR3 coding DNA: TGCAGCGCCCAGTTCACCAGCTACGAGCAGTACTTC. This encodes CSAQFTSYEQYF.

This clonotype was counted only a few times. The rearrangement joins TRBV27 to TRBJ2-1; 7 positions match TRBD2. V shed 4 bases, J shed 4 bases, and the junction held 10 bases outside the gene matches. The CDR3 loop spans 16 amino acids. Germline CDR1 and CDR2: MNHEY and SMNVEV (reference sequence). The chain's CDR3 is CASSSSLAARYNEQFF. Here the CDR3 DNA reads TGTGCCAGCAGTTCCTCTCTAGCGGCGAGATACAATGAGCAGTTCTTC.

On this clonotype itself: Because the CDR3 is missing its conserved closing phenylalanine or tryptophan, this is likely a read error. The J gene is TRBJ1-2, the V gene TRBV4-3, with TRBD1 identical over 7 bases. The CDR3 spans 15 residues. Germline values: CDR1 LGHNA, CDR2 YSLEER. Unmatched junction bases numbered 5, after V lost 4 bases and J lost 0 bases. CDR3 loop: CASSPDRVTNYGYTL. The CDR3 coding sequence is TGCGCCAGCAGCCCAGACAGGGTGACTAACTATGGCTACACCCTC.

This chain connects TRBV13 to TRBJ2-2; 13 nucleotides line up with TRBD2. The CDR3 totals 16 residues. V was pared by 4 bases and J by 4 bases, with 3 bases of the junction left unmatched. Germline CDR1 reads PRHDT; CDR2 reads FYEKMQ (reference sequence). This CDR3 reads CASSSGTSGVTGELFF. The CDR3 DNA follows: TGTGCCAGCAGCTCCGGGACTAGCGGGGTCACCGGGGAGCTGTTTTTT.

This chain connects TRBV9 to TRBJ2-2; 9 bases map to TRBD2. The CDR3 consists of 15 residues. The germline gives CDR1 SGDLS, CDR2 YYNGEE. Trimming at V came to 6 bases and at J to 5 bases, leaving 8 bases not matched to a gene. CDR3 bases: TGTGCCAGCACTCCAGCGGGAGGTGGGACCGGGGAGCTGTTTTTT. The encoded protein is CASTPAGGGTGELFF. The full variable domain, its missing parts supplied by reference TRBV9 and TRBJ2-2, is DSGVTQTPKHLITATGQRVTLRCSPRSGDLSVYWYQQSLDQGLQFLIQYYNGEERAKGNILERFSAQQFPDLHSELNLSSLELGDSALYFCASTPAGGGTGELFFGEGSRLTVL.

In its sample, this clonotype was seen many times. This chain links TRBV2 with TRBJ2-4; possible D gene TRBD2, 5 bases. The CDR3 has 14 residues. V was pared by 2 bases and J by 8 bases, with 13 bases between. Looked up from germline, CDR1 is SNHLY and CDR2 is FYNNEI. The CDR3 loop reads CASSELASQDIQYF. For the CDR3, the DNA is TGTGCCAGCAGTGAATTGGCTAGCCAGGACATTCAGTACTTC.

This clonotype occurred many times. The J gene is TRBJ2-7, the V gene TRBV6-6, with D possibly TRBD1 on 6 matching bases. Germline values: CDR1 MNHNY, CDR2 SVGAGI (reference sequence). The CDR3 extends over 14 amino acids. V was pared by 7 bases and J by 2 bases, with 15 bases between. CDR3 region: CASTPSGDPYEQYF. The CDR3 region has the DNA TGTGCCAGCACCCCCTCAGGGGACCCCTACGAGCAGTACTTC.

The sample holds many counts of this clonotype. V is TRBV27 and J is TRBJ2-7; TRBD2 matches at 14 bases. The junction had 7 bases not matched to a gene; V was cut back by 6 bases and J by 6 bases. CDR1 and CDR2 (germline): MNHEY, SMNVEV (reference sequence). The CDR3 consists of 15 residues. The CDR3 is CASSPGLAGVGEQYF. For the CDR3, the DNA is TGTGCCAGCAGCCCGGGACTAGCGGGAGTAGGCGAGCAGTACTTC.